What follows are 9 T cell receptor beta chains derived from one specimen sequenced in a study of T cell responses to AZD1222 COVID-19 vaccine (dated by TCRdb to the early 2020s). Preparation of the library involved the immunoSEQ multiplex PCR assay. TCRdb obtained this table from immuneACCESS and retained in-frame rearrangements with V and J assigned. These tables miss some clones; where compared with another copy, unresolved V genes account for less than half of the shortfall, and the remainder is unexplained. The sample profile shows some 170,000 clones; around 87% of them were found once. The top ten clonotypes cover 4% to 4.5% of the sample. In light of the paper, this sample's time point label describes: about 28 days (+/-7) after the second vaccine dose. Material: peripheral blood, obtained 28 days after the second AZD1222 dose. Receptors were obtained from an adult who received the AZD1222 COVID-19 vaccine.

The chain uses TRBV5-1 and TRBJ1-1; the match to TRBD1 covers 9 bases. From germline, CDR1 is SGHRS and CDR2 YFSETQ. The V segment lost 3 bases and the J segment 4 bases; nucleotides outside the gene matches: 7. CDR3 size: 15 residues. This CDR3 reads CASSSGQGSSTEAFF. CDR3 sequence (DNA): TGCGCCAGCAGCTCTGGACAGGGGTCGAGCACTGAAGCTTTCTTT.

The V call is TRBV5-1, the J call TRBJ1-1; a weak D match, TRBD1 (6 bases). The ends were cut back, 4 bases at V and 3 bases at J, with 10 bases in the middle. CDR3 length: 13 amino acids. Germline V gives CDR1 SGHRS, CDR2 YFSETQ. This CDR3 is CASSLGGDTEAFF. CDR3 nucleotides: TGCGCCAGCAGCCTAGGGGGGGACACTGAAGCTTTCTTT.

V and J are TRBV3-1 (or the pseudogene TRBV3-2) and TRBJ2-3, with a weak D call TRBD2 (5 bases). Germline V gives CDR1 LGHDT, CDR2 YNNKEL (reference sequence). CDR3 length: 17 residues. V was trimmed by 0 bases and J by 4 bases, leaving 17 bases between them. The CDR3 sequence is CASSQDPWRIGADTQYF. Written as DNA, the CDR3 is TGTGCCAGCAGCCAAGACCCCTGGAGAATCGGGGCAGATACGCAGTATTTT.

The rearrangement links TRBV7-2 to TRBJ2-4, with D possibly TRBD1 on 5 matching bases. Germline CDR1 is SGHTA and CDR2 is FQGNSA. V was trimmed by 5 bases and J by 1 base, leaving 9 bases between them. CDR3 size: 14 residues. The CDR3 sequence: CASSLGHAKNIQYF. CDR3 in DNA: TGTGCCAGCAGCCTCGGACATGCCAAAAACATTCAGTACTTC.

Here the CDR3 DNA reads TGTGCCAGCAGCTTACAACAGAACACCGGGGAGCTGTTTTTT. The encoded protein is CASSLQQNTGELFF. The chain has TRBV11-2 and TRBJ2-2; no clear D. Germline assignment: CDR1 SGHAT and CDR2 FQNNGV. This CDR3 spans 14 amino acids. V was clipped by 2 bases and J by 1 base, with 5 bases between them.

The chain has TRBV5-6 and TRBJ2-6, with 10 bases matching TRBD1. The V and J ends lost 2 bases and 10 bases, in that order; junction bases with no gene match: 6. Germline CDR1 SGHDT, CDR2 YYEEEE. The CDR3 consists of 15 residues. The CDR3 nucleotides are TGTGCCAGCAGCTTCGGGACAGGGGCTCTAAACGTCCTGACTTTC. This sequence encodes CASSFGTGALNVLTF. The full variable domain, with the rest looked up from reference TRBV5-6 and TRBJ2-6, is DAGVTQSPTHLIKTRGQQVTLRCSPKSGHDTVSWYQQALGQGPQFIFQYYEEEERQRGNFPDRFSGHQFPNYSSELNVNALLLGDSALYLCASSFGTGALNVLTFGAGSRLTVL.

This chain uses TRBV7-2 with TRBJ2-3; D unclear. Germline V CDR1 and CDR2: SGHTA, FQGNSA. The length of the CDR3 is 15 residues. V was pared by 5 bases and J by 0 bases, with 12 bases between. The CDR3 DNA reads as TGTGCCAGCAGCCCCGCCAGTACTAGCACAGATACGCAGTATTTT. Translation gives CASSPASTSTDTQYF.

This chain uses TRBV27 with TRBJ1-2; 12 bases match TRBD1. V was pared by 5 bases and J by 6 bases, with 10 bases of the junction left unmatched. The CDR3 is made up of 16 amino acids. CDR1 and CDR2 (germline): MNHEY, SMNVEV (reference sequence). The CDR3 sequence: CASSPPGTGGVHGYTF. The CDR3 coding sequence is TGTGCCAGCAGTCCCCCCGGGACAGGGGGCGTCCATGGCTACACCTTC.

The chain couples TRBV5-1 to TRBJ1-2; D unresolved. Trimming pared 4 bases from V and 6 bases from J, leaving 16 bases between. There are 14 residues in the CDR3. The germline V gene has CDR1 SGHRS and CDR2 YFSETQ. The CDR3 region is CASSPSLGWDGYTF. The CDR3 coding sequence is TGCGCCAGCAGCCCTTCGCTGGGTTGGGATGGCTACACCTTC. The complete variable domain, with remaining parts taken from reference TRBV5-1 and TRBJ1-2, reads KAGVTQTPRYLIKTRGQQVTLSCSPISGHRSVSWYQQTPGQGLQFLFEYFSETQRNKGNFPGRFSGRQFSNSRSEMNVSTLELGDSALYLCASSPSLGWDGYTFGSGTRLTVV.